These T cell receptor beta chains were read from a single sample in a study of Tregs in tolerant kidney transplant recipients. Here immunoSEQ multiplex PCR was the method, and the copy in TCRdb shows in-frame clones only, minus some. The sample lists about 69,000 clones, 85% to 90% occurring once. Sequencing was performed on CD4+ T cells from blood, taken before the transplant. The receptors originated from a human donor who received a combined kidney and bone marrow transplant. CDR3s include the opening cysteine and the closing phenylalanine or tryptophan. D genes are given only for firm matches. Size is stated for part of the rows, as once, few or many counts, or as a class when the clone is expanded.

J | V | size | D | CDR3 | DNA
TRBJ1-1 | TRBV2 | few | . | CASLLGGWNTEAFF | TGTGCCAGCTTGCTCGGGGGGTGGAACACTGAAGCTTTCTTT
TRBJ2-4 | TRBV27 | . | . | CASRPLGQNKNIQYF | TGTGCCAGCAGGCCTCTCGGACAGAATAAAAACATTCAGTACTTC
TRBJ2-3 | TRBV9 | . | . | CASGMDYITDTQYF | TGTGCCAGCGGGATGGACTACATCACAGATACGCAGTATTTT
TRBJ2-7 | TRBV10-2 | . | TRBD2 | CASTTSGSSYEQYF | TGCGCCAGCACCACTAGCGGGAGCTCCTACGAGCAGTACTTC
TRBJ2-3 | TRBV27 | . | . | CASSLNRGGNTQYF | TGTGCCAGCAGTTTAAACAGGGGGGGAAATACGCAGTATTTT
TRBJ2-7 | TRBV18 | . | TRBD2 | CASSSQGGDGYEQYF | TGTGCCAGCTCATCCCAGGGAGGGGACGGCTACGAGCAGTACTTC
TRBJ2-5 | TRBV28 | . | . | CASSLVSGRKEETQYF | TGTGCCAGCAGTTTGGTATCTGGCAGGAAAGAAGAGACCCAGTACTTC
TRBJ2-3 | TRBV19 | . | TRBD1 | CASSMTGVSTDTQYF | TGTGCCAGTAGTATGACAGGGGTCTCCACAGATACGCAGTATTTT
TRBJ2-1 | TRBV28 | . | TRBD2 | CASSLSGSEQFF | TGTGCCAGCAGTCTTAGCGGGAGCGAGCAGTTCTTC
TRBJ1-2 | TRBV6-1 | few | . | CTAGAYGYTF | TGCACTGCAGGGGCCTATGGCTACACCTTC
TRBJ2-4 | TRBV28 | . | . | CASYSGLLAKNIQYF | TGTGCCAGTTATAGCGGACTACTAGCCAAAAACATTCAGTACTTC
TRBJ2-7 | TRBV13 | few | TRBD1 | CASSLAQGDREQYF | TGTGCCAGCAGCTTAGCCCAAGGGGACAGGGAGCAGTACTTC
TRBJ2-2 | TRBV6-1 | . | . | CASSERENTGELFF | TGTGCCAGCAGTGAAAGAGAAAACACCGGGGAGCTGTTTTTT
TRBJ2-3 | TRBV30 | . | . | CAWTSGADTQYF | TGTGCCTGGACCTCGGGTGCAGATACGCAGTATTTT
TRBJ1-5 | TRBV30 | . | . | CAWSLGTEQPQHF | TGTGCCTGGAGCCTGGGGACTGAACAGCCCCAGCATTTT
TRBJ2-3 | TRBV9 | . | TRBD1 | CASSPRGQGNADTQYF | TGTGCCAGCAGCCCCCGGGGACAGGGGAATGCAGATACGCAGTATTTT
TRBJ2-1 | TRBV20-1 | . | . | CSANRVNEQFF | TGCAGTGCTAACAGGGTGAATGAGCAGTTCTTC
TRBJ2-1 | TRBV28 | . | TRBD2 | CASSSSLAGGVVNEQFF | TGTGCCAGCAGTAGCTCACTAGCGGGAGGGGTAGTCAATGAGCAGTTCTTC
TRBJ1-1 | TRBV5-4 | . | TRBD1 | CASSKGQGGLVNTEAFF | TGTGCCAGCAGCAAGGGACAGGGCGGGTTGGTGAACACTGAAGCTTTCTTT
TRBJ2-2 | TRBV5-1 | . | . | CASSLAGDQYLNTGELFF | TGCGCCAGCAGCTTGGCGGGAGACCAATACCTGAACACCGGGGAGCTGTTTTTT
TRBJ2-7 | TRBV5-1 | . | TRBD1 | CASSISTGFGYEQYF | TGCGCCAGCAGCATCTCGACAGGGTTTGGCTACGAGCAGTACTTC
TRBJ2-1 | TRBV5-1 | . | TRBD2 | CASSLITSGNNEQFF | TGCGCCAGCAGCTTGATAACTAGCGGAAACAATGAGCAGTTCTTC
TRBJ2-7 | TRBV5-1 | . | . | CASSFTGDPYEQYF | TGCGCCAGCAGCTTCACCGGAGACCCCTACGAGCAGTACTTC
TRBJ2-1 | TRBV5-1 | . | . | CASSRTGINEQFF | TGCGCCAGCAGTAGAACAGGGATCAATGAGCAGTTCTTC
TRBJ2-7 | TRBV27 | . | TRBD2 | CASSLSSGRVPRDEQYF | TGTGCCAGCAGTTTATCTTCCGGGAGGGTCCCCAGGGACGAGCAGTACTTC
TRBJ2-1 | TRBV5-1 | . | TRBD2 | CASSQLAGGNNEQFF | TGCGCCAGCAGCCAACTAGCGGGAGGGAACAATGAGCAGTTCTTC
TRBJ2-2 | TRBV18 | . | TRBD2 | CASSMTSGSYTGELFF | TGTGCCAGCTCAATGACTAGCGGGAGTTACACCGGGGAGCTGTTTTTT
TRBJ2-5 | TRBV5-4 | . | TRBD1 | CASSKGADRGGETQYF | TGTGCCAGCAGCAAGGGGGCCGACAGGGGTGGAGAGACCCAGTACTTC
TRBJ1-2 | TRBV28 | . | . | CASSLPVNYGYTF | TGTGCCAGCAGTTTACCAGTTAACTATGGCTACACCTTC
TRBJ2-1 | TRBV5-1 | . | TRBD2 | CASSSSSGSVNEQFF | TGCGCCAGCAGCTCTAGTAGCGGGAGTGTGAATGAGCAGTTCTTC
TRBJ2-7 | TRBV5-4 | . | . | CASSRTRTYEQYF | TGTGCCAGCAGCCGGACAAGAACCTACGAGCAGTACTTC
TRBJ2-7 | TRBV4-1 | . | . | CASSQERGQRASYEQYF | TGCGCCAGCAGCCAAGAAAGGGGACAAAGGGCTTCCTACGAGCAGTACTTC
TRBJ2-7 | TRBV4-2 | . | TRBD2 | CASSPREGGKYEQYF | TGTGCCAGCAGCCCCCGGGAGGGGGGGAAATACGAGCAGTACTTC
TRBJ1-5 | TRBV19 | . | . | CASSRQGGNQPQHF | TGTGCCAGTAGTAGGCAGGGAGGGAATCAGCCCCAGCATTTT
TRBJ1-2 | TRBV2 | . | . | CASSDHGNYGYTF | TGTGCCAGCAGTGACCACGGGAACTATGGCTACACCTTC
TRBJ1-2 | TRBV6-5 | . | . | CASSYSRGDGYTF | TGTGCCAGCAGTTACAGCAGGGGAGATGGCTACACCTTC
TRBJ2-7 | TRBV7-9 | . | . | CASSSTKGDEQYF | TGTGCCAGCAGCTCTACGAAAGGGGACGAGCAGTACTTC
TRBJ2-7 | TRBV30 | . | TRBD2 | CAWTGTSGSSGYEQYF | TGTGCCTGGACAGGGACTAGCGGGAGTAGTGGCTACGAGCAGTACTTC
TRBJ2-7 | TRBV20-1 | . | . | CSPRTVKGQYF | TGCAGTCCTAGGACAGTAAAAGGGCAGTACTTC
TRBJ2-7 | TRBV20-1 | . | . | CSASQNYEQYF | TGCAGTGCTAGCCAGAACTACGAGCAGTACTTC
TRBJ2-3 | TRBV13 | . | TRBD2 | CASSLGGLAGGPTDTQYF | TGTGCCAGCAGCTTGGGGGGACTAGCGGGAGGGCCGACAGATACGCAGTATTTT
TRBJ2-1 | TRBV18 | . | . | CASSGQADNEQFF | TGTGCCAGCTCAGGGCAGGCCGACAATGAGCAGTTCTTC
TRBJ2-7 | TRBV27 | . | . | CASSLRGEQYF | TGTGCCAGCAGTTTACGGGGGGAGCAGTACTTC
TRBJ1-5 | TRBV10-3 | few | TRBD1 | CAISDSDRGYQPQHF | TGTGCCATCAGTGACTCAGACAGGGGCTATCAGCCCCAGCATTTT
TRBJ2-1 | TRBV28 | . | TRBD2 | CASSDSGLAGTNEQFF | TGTGCCAGCAGTGACTCGGGACTAGCGGGAACCAATGAGCAGTTCTTC
TRBJ2-2 | TRBV5-6 | . | TRBD2 | CASSSILAGNTGELFF | TGTGCCAGCAGCTCAATCTTAGCGGGGAACACCGGGGAGCTGTTTTTT
TRBJ2-2 | TRBV25-1 | . | . | CASSESGRGTGELFF | TGTGCCAGCAGTGAATCGGGGCGGGGCACCGGGGAGCTGTTTTTT
TRBJ2-2 | TRBV5-1 | . | TRBD2 | CASSLLADLTGELFF | TGCGCCAGCAGCTTGCTAGCGGACCTCACCGGGGAGCTGTTTTTT
TRBJ1-3 | TRBV6-5 | once | . | CASSYSGGGTGNTIYF | TGTGCCAGCAGTTACTCCGGAGGAGGAACTGGAAACACCATATATTTT
TRBJ2-5 | TRBV7-9 | . | . | CASSSGATQETQYF | TGTGCCAGCAGCTCAGGGGCCACGCAAGAGACCCAGTACTTC
TRBJ2-7 | TRBV29-1 | . | . | CSVGLSSYEQYF | TGCAGCGTTGGACTGAGCTCCTACGAGCAGTACTTC
TRBJ2-5 | TRBV9 | once | TRBD2 | CASSVAAGVGGETQYF | TGTGCCAGCAGCGTAGCAGCGGGAGTTGGGGGAGAGACCCAGTACTTC
TRBJ2-7 | TRBV6-5 | . | . | CASSYGGVGGSEQYF | TGTGCCAGCAGTTACGGCGGCGTGGGGGGAAGCGAGCAGTACTTC